Each of the 7 T cell receptor beta chains below was sequenced from the same sample in a study of pediatric ulcerative colitis. The rectum was sampled with one to two pinch biopsies at colonoscopy. Method: immunoSEQ multiplex PCR; TCRdb's copy keeps in-frame clones and lacks some. Counted here are 20,000 or so clones, about 71% occurring once; the ten biggest clones make up 15%. The sample comprised gut tissue. These receptors originate from a boy under 18 with severe ulcerative colitis.

This clone turned up a few times. The chain carries TRBV9 and TRBJ2-7; possible D gene TRBD1, 6 bases. The V gene lost 4 bases and the J gene lost 9 bases, with 17 bases spanning the gap. There are 13 residues in the CDR3. Germline CDR1 SGDLS, CDR2 YYNGEE. The CDR3 sequence is CASSSGPTGLQYF. CDR3 sequence (DNA): TGTGCCAGCAGCTCGGGCCCCACAGGGCTGCAGTACTTC.

The sample holds a few counts of this clone. The chain joins TRBV6-4 to TRBJ2-1; a weak D match, TRBD2 (6 bases). The CDR3 spans 13 residues. Germline V gives CDR1 MRHNA, CDR2 SNTAGT. Trimming removed 6 bases from V and 4 bases from J, with 10 bases in between. CDR3 nucleotide sequence: TGTGCCAGCAGCGCGGGGCGGTACAATGAGCAGTTCTTC. Protein product: CASSAGRYNEQFF.

The rearrangement uses TRBV5-1 and TRBJ1-1; maybe TRBD1 (5 bases). Germline CDR1 SGHRS, CDR2 YFSETQ. The V end was cut by 7 bases, the J end by 4 bases, with 14 bases between. The CDR3 is made up of 13 amino acids. The CDR3 protein is CASGNQGGTEAFF. Written as DNA, the CDR3 is TGCGCCAGCGGAAATCAGGGAGGCACTGAAGCTTTCTTT.

The genes are TRBV7-8 and TRBJ2-3; no definite D call. CDR1 and CDR2 (germline): SGHVS, FQNEAQ. The CDR3 sequence is 14 residues long. V was clipped by 0 bases and J by 6 bases, with 10 bases between them. The DNA of the CDR3 is TGTGCCAGCAGCTTAGCGCGCGTAGGTGATACGCAGTATTTT. This translates into CASSLARVGDTQYF. Filled out from reference TRBV7-8 and TRBJ2-3, the complete variable domain reads GAGVSQSPRYKVAKRGQDVALRCDPISGHVSLFWYQQALGQGPEFLTYFQNEAQLDKSGLPSDRFFAERPEGSVSTLKIQRTQQEDSAVYLCASSLARVGDTQYFGPGTRLTVL.

V and J are TRBV11-2 and TRBJ1-1, with a weak D call TRBD1 (6 bases). Per the germline V gene, CDR1 is SGHAT and CDR2 is FQNNGV. V dropped 0 bases and J dropped 4 bases, with 12 bases sitting between them. The CDR3 extends over 15 amino acids. CDR3 amino acids: CASSLDGGAVTEAFF. For the CDR3, the DNA is TGTGCCAGCAGCTTAGATGGGGGGGCAGTCACTGAAGCTTTCTTT.

The rearrangement joins TRBV16 to TRBJ1-1; D is unresolved. Germline V gene data show CDR1 as KGHSY and CDR2 as FQNENV. The CDR3 spans 13 residues. Trimming removed 0 bases at V and 7 bases at J, with 9 bases between. The CDR3 DNA sequence: TGTGCCAGCAGCCAATCGAATAGGGATGAAGCTTTCTTT. This translates into CASSQSNRDEAFF.

This chain links TRBV2 with TRBJ2-1; tentative D call: TRBD2 (5 bases). The V end was cut by 6 bases, the J end by 4 bases, with 13 bases between. The germline gives CDR1 SNHLY, CDR2 FYNNEI. CDR3 length equals 14 residues. CDR3 DNA sequence: TGTGCCAGCAGCCAAAGCGGACTTTACAATGAGCAGTTCTTC. It codes for CASSQSGLYNEQFF.